This T cell receptor (beta chain) came from a study of human T cells and chemical hapten exposure (TCRdb year 2021). Study-wide context: For sensitization, 2% DPC in acetone was applied to a 2 cm by 2 cm area of upper inner arm skin. Libraries were combined into a pool for sequencing, and differences in TCR yield between samples came mainly from small differences in library volumes within the pool. Patch testing on the upper back used Finn chambers containing 0.01% DPC, with scoring done after 6 days according to International Contact Dermatitis Research Group standards. Some 29 alopecia patients provided blood for TCR sequencing at one to four time points (pre-sensitization, 2, 6 and 24 weeks). Throughout the roughly 26-week study period, patients were also given weekly therapeutic DPC doses on the scalp. The study tracked peripheral blood TCR repertoire changes in vivo during primary and secondary sensitization to the hapten diphenylcyclopropenone (DPC) in alopecia patients. Patient blood was sampled pre-sensitization (week 0) and at 2, 6 and about 24 weeks after DPC sensitization. Most of the patients in the cohort were female, and the cohort covered alopecia areata with under or over 50% scalp involvement, alopecia totalis and alopecia universalis. Broad study findings and their caveats: After repeated subsampling, changes were observed in the strength of the expansion versus patch-test correlation and in the threshold at which the correlation became significant. Expanded TCRs formed significantly more large CDR3 similarity clusters than pre-sensitization or healthy control sets, consistent with antigen-driven responses. No change with DPC sensitization was found in the number of TCRs above 1 in 1000 frequency, and no evidence of global repertoire structure alterations was found. The number of PT1 expanded TCRs positively correlated with patch test score, significant at thresholds 8, 16 and 32 but not 4. Because every patient had alopecia, a presumed autoimmune disease, the patients' immune response might differ from that of healthy individuals.

The library came from RACE. The run used a NextSeq 500. Library preparation attached unique molecular identifiers to individual cDNA molecules for quantitative, reproducible TCR counting. Both TCR alpha and TCR beta chains were sequenced from each blood RNA sample. The authors processed their data as follows. The median number of TCRs per sample was roughly 94,000, ranging from about 20,000 to 750,000. The Decombinator software suite was used to annotate V, J and CDR3 in the TCR reads. For PS versus PT1 abundance plots, all samples were subsampled to the same number of TCRs (28,000). Expanded TCRs were defined as absent before sensitization and observed at least eight times at the 2-week time point. The public reads were run again by TCRdb, first through fastp at Q25 and then through MiXCR, and only productive beta chains were kept. Each record represents a unique CDR3 protein, reported with the most common genes and DNA among its rows. The V and J calls shown here were made by TCRdb, not taken from the authors' results. The sample data list 85,000 to 100,000 distinct CDR3 sequences, and roughly a quarter of these were observed just once. Approximately 10% of the sample comes from the top ten.

The meaning of the sample's time point label: patch test 3, about 24 weeks after DPC sensitization. Per the publication, the treatment or condition label means: therapeutic diphenylcyclopropenone sensitization with weekly scalp DPC. Blood at each patch-test visit was drawn before the patch test was applied. Patients were considered eligible if aged 18 to 70, diagnosed with alopecia and deemed suitable for DPC therapy, and patients were excluded if pregnant. Total RNA was isolated from unfractionated whole blood collected in Tempus Blood RNA tubes. As to this clonotype: Its antigen remains unidentified. No base quality information exists; no much larger clone differs at one position.

Trimming accounts for 4 bases at V and 3 bases at J, while the number of junction bases matched to no gene is 2. CDR1 SGHRS and CDR2 YFSETQ are derived from the germline V gene. From its cysteine to its phenylalanine, the CDR3 spans 13 amino acids. The DNA shown is the 39-base CDR3, in frame from base 1. This clonotype was obtained from a man aged 35 to 55 with alopecia areata. Some clones in this sample may be carry-over from other donors' samples. The sequencing used whole blood, collected in connection with sensitization to the hapten diphenylcyclopropenone (DPC). The sequence links TRBV5-1 to TRBJ1-1; 8 middle bases align to TRBD1. The bases read TGCGCCAGCAGCGTGGACAGGGACACTGAAGCTTTCTTT. Its protein reads: CASSVDRDTEAFF.